One sample yielded the 13 T cell receptor beta chains listed below, sequenced in a study of blood T cell repertoires in COVID-19. Using immunoSEQ multiplex PCR, the repertoire was profiled, and TCRdb retains in-frame clones only, with some absent. The profile shows approximately 280,000 clones, about 90% of them singletons. Material for sequencing was PBMCs or T cells enriched from blood (not recorded which). The source of these receptors is a woman under 30 with acute COVID-19.

This rearrangement joins TRBV28 to TRBJ2-1; tentatively, D is TRBD1 (6 bases). Germline V lookup: CDR1 MDHEN, CDR2 SYDVKM. This CDR3 contains 13 residues. CDR3 nucleotides: TGTGCTGAAGCCGGACAGAACTACAATGAGCAGTTCTTC. Translation gives CAEAGQNYNEQFF.

The rearrangement joins TRBV27 to TRBJ1-2; the D is unclear. This CDR3 has 17 residues. Trimming removed 3 bases at V and 2 bases at J, with 19 bases between. Germline lookup yields CDR1 MNHEY and CDR2 SMNVEV (reference sequence). For the CDR3, the DNA is TGTGCCAGCAGTTTTTTTCCGTTGAGCAGCGACAACTATGGCTACACCTTC. Translation gives CASSFFPLSSDNYGYTF.

About this clone itself: The junction and the germline gene differ at one end; a read error may be behind it. V is TRBV18 and J is TRBJ1-1; 7 nucleotides match TRBD1. Per germline, CDR1 KGHSH and CDR2 LQKENI. The CDR3 covers 16 residues. The CDR3: CASSAPDRAAMTEAFF. The CDR3 region has the DNA TGTGCCAGCTCAGCACCCGACAGGGCCGCAATGACTGAAGCTTTCTTT.

This chain links TRBV27 with TRBJ2-3; tentatively, D is TRBD2 (6 bases). Trimming stripped 5 bases from V and 1 base from J, with 10 bases between. Looked up from germline, CDR1 is MNHEY and CDR2 is SMNVEV (reference sequence). This CDR3 comprises 14 residues. The CDR3 spells CASSTRDRTDTQYF. CDR3 DNA: TGTGCCAGCAGTACGCGGGATCGCACAGATACGCAGTATTTT.

The V and J genes are TRBV3-1 (or the pseudogene TRBV3-2) and TRBJ1-4; D might be TRBD1 (6 bases). The CDR3 is made up of 16 amino acids. V shed 4 bases and J shed 2 bases, with 14 bases lying between them. CDR1 LGHDT and CDR2 YNNKEL come from the germline V gene (reference sequence). CDR3 region: CASSPQGMRTNEKLFF. The CDR3 DNA is TGTGCCAGCAGCCCGCAGGGGATGAGGACTAATGAAAAACTGTTTTTT.

This chain joins TRBV20-1 and TRBJ1-5, with a weak D call TRBD1 (5 bases). The CDR3 has 13 residues. With 4 bases removed from V and 1 base from J, the gap between germline ends came to 8 bases. CDR1 is DFQATT and CDR2 is SNEGSKA in the germline V gene (reference sequence). The CDR3 region is CSAIDRSNQPQHF. The CDR3 DNA reads TGCAGTGCTATTGACAGAAGCAATCAGCCCCAGCATTTT.

The J gene is TRBJ2-7, the V gene TRBV6-2 or TRBV6-3; 9 bases align to TRBD1. CDR3 length: 16 residues. The germline CDR1 and CDR2 sequences are MNHEY and SVGEGT. The J segment lost 2 bases and the V segment lost 1 base, leaving 6 bases of the junction unmatched. The CDR3 loop is CASSYYPGQGTYEQYF. The DNA for the CDR3 is TGTGCCAGCAGTTACTATCCGGGACAGGGAACCTACGAGCAGTACTTC.

The CDR3 DNA reads as TGTGCCAGCAGCCACAGGACTAGCGGGAGTTCTGAGCAGTTCTTC. Translation gives CASSHRTSGSSEQFF. The rearrangement joins TRBV14 to TRBJ2-1, with 13 bases that match TRBD2. J was trimmed by 9 bases and V by 3 bases; bases with no gene match: 5. The CDR3 contains 15 residues. Germline CDR1 reads SGHDN; CDR2 reads FVKESK.

As DNA, the CDR3 is TGTGCCACCACACGGGGGGCCTCCTACAATGAGCAGTTCTTC. Protein: CATTRGASYNEQFF. This sequence joins TRBV15 and TRBJ2-1; D possibly corresponds to TRBD2 (7 bases). This CDR3 is built from 14 residues. V was cut by 7 bases and J by 0 bases, with 10 bases left in between. Germline V CDR1 and CDR2: LNHNV, YYDKDF (reference sequence).

This rearrangement joins TRBV5-1 to TRBJ2-2, with 13 positions matching TRBD2. Unmatched junction bases numbered 7, after V lost 7 bases and J lost 7 bases. This CDR3 is built from 15 residues. CDR1 is SGHRS and CDR2 is YFSETQ in the germline V gene. The CDR3: CASLGTSGIGGELFF. In nucleotides, the CDR3 is TGCGCCAGCCTTGGGACTAGCGGGATTGGCGGGGAGCTGTTTTTT.

The V and J genes are TRBV7-6 and TRBJ1-4; no clear D gene. This CDR3 has 16 amino acids. In germline, CDR1 is SGHVS, CDR2 FNYEAQ. The V and J ends lost 1 base and 0 bases respectively, with 9 bases between them. CDR3 loop: CASSLGAPATNEKLFF. CDR3 sequence (DNA): TGTGCCAGCAGCTTAGGAGCCCCTGCAACTAATGAAAAACTGTTTTTT. Variable domain in full (rest from reference TRBV7-6 and TRBJ1-4): GAGVSQSPRYKVTKRGQDVALRCDPISGHVSLYWYRQALGQGPEFLTYFNYEAQQDKSGLPNDRFSAERPEGSISTLTIQRTEQRDSAMYRCASSLGAPATNEKLFFGSGTQLSVL.

The chain combines TRBV10-1 with TRBJ2-1; 12 bases line up with TRBD2. Germline CDR1 and CDR2: WNHNN and SYGVQD (reference sequence). The CDR3 totals 15 residues. The V and J ends lost 4 bases and 9 bases, in that order; junction bases with no gene match: 7. The DNA of the CDR3 is TGCGCCAGCAGTGCTAGCGGGAGGGCCGGGGTTGAGCAGTTCTTC. It specifies CASSASGRAGVEQFF.

As regards this clone: The identical CDR3 is also encoded by other nucleotide sequences in the sample. The V call is TRBV4-1, the J call TRBJ2-7; 11 nucleotides match TRBD1. CDR3 length equals 16 residues. The germline V gene has CDR1 MGHRA and CDR2 YSYEKL. Unmatched junction bases numbered 5, after V lost 0 bases and J lost 4 bases. CDR3 in DNA: TGCGCCAGCAGCCAAGACGTCGGACAGGGGGCTTACGAGCAGTACTTC. This gives the protein CASSQDVGQGAYEQYF.